What follows are 18 T cell receptor beta chains derived from one specimen sequenced in a study of beta chain features in type 1 diabetes. The study reverse transcribed the entire isolated RNA, so it sequenced expressed TCRB transcripts. The protocol was immunoSEQ multiplex PCR, while the TCRdb copy is restricted to in-frame clones and leaves out a portion. This repertoire shows almost 350,000 clones, about 18% found once; its top ten account for around 0.044%. Sequencing input: naive CD4+ T cells from blood. All receptors derive from a woman aged 18 to 35 in good health.

The rearrangement links TRBV9 to TRBJ1-1; the match to TRBD1 covers 7 bases. The CDR3 contains 15 residues. Germline V gives CDR1 SGDLS, CDR2 YYNGEE. With 3 bases clipped from V and 3 bases from J, the junction kept 8 bases outside the gene matches. The CDR3 here is CASSEPAQGDTEAFF. In nucleotides, the CDR3 is TGTGCCAGCAGCGAGCCGGCTCAGGGGGACACTGAAGCTTTCTTT.

This clone was seen a handful of times. The CDR3 nucleotides read TGTGCCAGCAGCTTGGATACAGGGCCCTATGGCTACACCTTC. Residues: CASSLDTGPYGYTF. The rearrangement uses TRBV11-2 and TRBJ1-2, with D perhaps TRBD1 (6 bases). V was shortened by 3 bases and J by 4 bases, with 12 bases between the two germline ends. The CDR3 is 14 residues long. Germline CDR1 SGHAT, CDR2 FQNNGV.

The chain uses TRBV7-9 and TRBJ2-5, with 8 bases identical to TRBD1. The CDR3 contains 13 residues. Trimming cost V 5 bases and J 4 bases; bases outside gene matches: 3. Germline V gives CDR1 SEHNR, CDR2 FQNEAQ (reference sequence). The CDR3 protein is CASSVQGGETQYF. DNA of the CDR3: TGTGCCAGCAGCGTACAGGGGGGAGAGACCCAGTACTTC. Variable domain in full (rest from reference TRBV7-9 and TRBJ2-5): DTGVSQNPRHKITKRGQNVTFRCDPISEHNRLYWYRQTLGQGPEFLTYFQNEAQLEKSRLLSDRFSAERPKGSFSTLEIQRTEQGDSAMYLCASSVQGGETQYFGPGTRLLVL.

The rearrangement joins TRBV6-6 to TRBJ2-3; no clear D. Germline V CDR1 and CDR2: MNHNY, SVGAGI (reference sequence). V lost 6 bases and J 1 base, leaving 11 bases between the germline ends. The CDR3 has 14 amino acids. The CDR3 sequence: CASRGDLGTDTQYF. The CDR3 nucleotides are TGTGCCAGCAGGGGCGACCTTGGCACAGATACGCAGTATTTT.

In this sample, this clone turned up a few times. The genes are TRBV30 and TRBJ2-1; D perhaps matches TRBD2 (5 bases). V was pared by 0 bases and J by 4 bases, with 25 bases between. CDR1 GTSNPN and CDR2 SVGIG come from the germline V gene (reference sequence). CDR3 size: 19 residues. This CDR3 reads CAWSVIRVYGVPTYNEQFF. CDR3 nucleotides: TGTGCCTGGAGTGTAATTAGGGTATACGGGGTGCCGACTTACAATGAGCAGTTCTTC.

In this sample, this clone turned up a few times. The chain combines TRBV30 with TRBJ2-2, with 8 bases aligning to TRBD2. The length of the CDR3 is 14 residues. Germline-derived CDR1 and CDR2 are GTSNPN and SVGIG (reference sequence). Losses at the gene ends were 3 bases for V and 7 bases for J; bases not matched to a gene: 7. The CDR3 is CAWRKGLASGELFF. The CDR3 coding sequence is TGTGCCTGGAGGAAAGGACTAGCTAGCGGGGAGCTGTTTTTT. The full variable domain, its missing parts supplied by reference TRBV30 and TRBJ2-2, is SQTIHQWPATLVQPVGSPLSLECTVEGTSNPNLYWYRQAAGRGLQLLFYSVGIGQISSEVPQNLSASRPQDRQFILSSKKLLLSDSGFYLCAWRKGLASGELFFGEGSRLTVL.

This clone turned up a few times. V and J are TRBV7-2 and TRBJ2-1, with 11 bases aligning to TRBD1. The CDR3 sequence is 14 residues long. V lost 5 bases and J lost 6; bases outside the gene matches: 3. From germline, CDR1 is SGHTA and CDR2 FQGNSA. This chain's CDR3 is CASSRGTGGNEQFF. CDR3 DNA sequence: TGTGCCAGCAGCCGCGGGACAGGGGGCAATGAGCAGTTCTTC.

This clone has a handful of counts. This chain uses TRBV5-1 with TRBJ2-1, with 11 bases matching TRBD2. J lost 7 bases, V lost 2 bases, and 8 bases had no gene match. Germline V gene data show CDR1 as SGHRS and CDR2 as YFSETQ. The CDR3 loop spans 16 amino acids. In DNA form, the CDR3 reads TGCGCCAGCAGCTTCGGCGGTAGCGGGGGGGTAAATGAGCAGTTCTTC. This gives the protein CASSFGGSGGVNEQFF. Variable domain in full (rest from reference TRBV5-1 and TRBJ2-1): KAGVTQTPRYLIKTRGQQVTLSCSPISGHRSVSWYQQTPGQGLQFLFEYFSETQRNKGNFPGRFSGRQFSNSRSEMNVSTLELGDSALYLCASSFGGSGGVNEQFFGPGTRLTVL.

The V gene is TRBV30, the J gene TRBJ1-4, with D uncertain. The CDR3 extends over 13 amino acids. The V and J ends lost 3 bases and 7 bases respectively, with 12 bases between them. CDR1 and CDR2 from the germline V gene are GTSNPN and SVGIG (reference sequence). DNA for the CDR3: TGTGCCTGGAGCTGGGGAGGAGGTGAAAAACTGTTTTTT. Protein sequence: CAWSWGGGEKLFF.

The V call is TRBV5-4, the J call TRBJ2-1; the match to TRBD2 covers 7 bases. V lost 4 bases to trimming and J lost 8 bases; unmatched junction nucleotides: 9. CDR1 and CDR2 (germline): SGHNT, YYREEE (reference sequence). CDR3 length: 14 residues. The CDR3 region is CASSQRTRTDEQFF. The CDR3 nucleotides are TGTGCCAGCAGCCAACGGACTAGAACGGATGAGCAGTTCTTC.

The rearrangement links TRBV15 to TRBJ2-2; TRBD1 is a possible D gene (6 bases). The ends were cut back, 3 bases at V and 3 bases at J, with 14 bases in the middle. The CDR3 has 16 amino acids. The germline V gene has CDR1 LNHNV and CDR2 YYDKDF (reference sequence). CDR3 loop: CATSSPYYRDTGELFF. The CDR3, as DNA: TGTGCCACCAGCAGTCCTTACTACAGGGACACCGGGGAGCTGTTTTTT.

V gene TRBV19 combines with J gene TRBJ1-2; weak D call: TRBD1 (5 bases). The CDR3 runs 13 residues. V was clipped by 7 bases and J by 8 bases, with 17 bases between them. The germline V gene has CDR1 LNHDA and CDR2 SQIVND (reference sequence). DNA for the CDR3: TGTGCCAGTACCCGCCCGGGGGTTCGGGGCTACACCTTC. Translated, it gives CASTRPGVRGYTF.

This clone was seen only a few times. This chain connects TRBV11-2 to TRBJ2-1; 11 bases fit TRBD2. Germline trimming cut 5 bases from V and 5 bases from J; bases unmatched to any gene: 5. Germline V gives CDR1 SGHAT, CDR2 FQNNGV. This CDR3 has 15 residues. CDR3 DNA: TGTGCCAGCAGCCAACTAGCGGGAGTGAACAATGAGCAGTTCTTC. This translates into CASSQLAGVNNEQFF.

The chain uses TRBV5-1 and TRBJ2-3; the D gene is possibly TRBD2 (5 bases). In germline, CDR1 is SGHRS, CDR2 YFSETQ. The CDR3 is 15 amino acids. The ends were cut back, 1 base at V and 1 base at J, with 10 bases in the middle. CDR3 in amino acids: CASSLLRRGTDTQYF. For the CDR3, the DNA is TGCGCCAGCAGCTTGCTGCGGCGGGGCACAGATACGCAGTATTTT.

The chain employs TRBV6-5 and TRBJ2-1, with TRBD2 identical over 7 bases. The CDR3 has 15 amino acids. Germline loops: CDR1 MNHEY, CDR2 SVGAGI. Germline trimming cut 5 bases from V and 3 bases from J; bases unmatched to any gene: 7. CDR3 sequence reads: CASSPASGVYNEQFF. In DNA form, the CDR3 reads TGTGCCAGCAGTCCCGCTAGCGGAGTCTACAATGAGCAGTTCTTC.

V is TRBV5-4 and J is TRBJ1-2; 7 bases fit TRBD1. The CDR3 is made up of 14 amino acids. Trimming at V came to 3 bases and at J to 4 bases, leaving 6 bases not matched to a gene. CDR1 and CDR2 (germline): SGHNT, YYREEE (reference sequence). The CDR3 nucleotides are TGTGCCAGCAGCTACGGGACAGCCCTCTATGGCTACACCTTC. Amino acids: CASSYGTALYGYTF. Using reference TRBV5-4 and TRBJ1-2 for the parts outside the CDR3, the full variable domain is ETGVTQSPTHLIKTRGQQVTLRCSSQSGHNTVSWYQQALGQGPQFIFQYYREEENGRGNFPPRFSGLQFPNYSSELNVNALELDDSALYLCASSYGTALYGYTFGSGTRLTVV.

The chain employs TRBV7-2 and TRBJ1-2, with D unclear. The germline CDR1 and CDR2 sequences are SGHTA and FQGNSA. This CDR3 region has 12 residues. Trimming took off 1 base at V and 5 bases at J, with 5 bases between the two ends. The CDR3 sequence is CASSLVSYGYTF. The CDR3 coding sequence is TGTGCCAGCAGCTTAGTTTCGTATGGCTACACCTTC.

This clone was seen more than once but under ten times. The chain carries TRBV30 and TRBJ2-7; TRBD2 aligns across 7 bases. V was clipped by 0 bases and J by 6 bases; unmatched bases: 20. The CDR3 consists of 18 residues. CDR1 and CDR2 from the germline V gene are GTSNPN and SVGIG (reference sequence). The CDR3 coding sequence is TGTGCCTGGAGTGTATCTAGCGGTTATTACCCGGAATCGGTCGAGCAGTACTTC. Translation: CAWSVSSGYYPESVEQYF.